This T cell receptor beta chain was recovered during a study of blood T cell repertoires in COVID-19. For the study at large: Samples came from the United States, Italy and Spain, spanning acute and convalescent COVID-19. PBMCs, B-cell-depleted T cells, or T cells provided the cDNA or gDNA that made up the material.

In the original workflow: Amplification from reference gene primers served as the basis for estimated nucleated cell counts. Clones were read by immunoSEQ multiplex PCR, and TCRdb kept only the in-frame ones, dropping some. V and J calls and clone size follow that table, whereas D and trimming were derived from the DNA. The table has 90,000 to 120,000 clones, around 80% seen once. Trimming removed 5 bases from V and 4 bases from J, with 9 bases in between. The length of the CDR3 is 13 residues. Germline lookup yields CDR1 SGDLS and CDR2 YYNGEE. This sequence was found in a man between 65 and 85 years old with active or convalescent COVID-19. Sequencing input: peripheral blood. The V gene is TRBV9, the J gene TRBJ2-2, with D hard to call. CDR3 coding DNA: TGTGCCAGCAGTATAGATCCCACCGGGGAGCTGTTTTTT. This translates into CASSIDPTGELFF.